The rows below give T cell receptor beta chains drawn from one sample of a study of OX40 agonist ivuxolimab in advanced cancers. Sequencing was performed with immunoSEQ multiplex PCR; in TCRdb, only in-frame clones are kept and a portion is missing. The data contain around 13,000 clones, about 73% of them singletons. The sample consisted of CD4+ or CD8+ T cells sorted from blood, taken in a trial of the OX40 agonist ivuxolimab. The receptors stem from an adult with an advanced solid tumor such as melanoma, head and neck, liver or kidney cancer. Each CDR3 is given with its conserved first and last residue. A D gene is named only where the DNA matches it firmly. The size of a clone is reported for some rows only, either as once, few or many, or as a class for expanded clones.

CDR3aa: CASSTGAPSSYNEQFF
CDR3nt: TGTGCCAGCAGCACAGGGGCCCCGAGCTCCTACAATGAGCAGTTCTTC
abundance: .
d_gene: TRBD1
v_gene: TRBV4-2
j_gene: TRBJ2-1

CDR3aa: CASSPRGNTEAFF
CDR3nt: TGTGCCAGCAGTCCGAGGGGGAACACTGAAGCTTTCTTT
abundance: .
d_gene: .
v_gene: TRBV2
j_gene: TRBJ1-1

CDR3aa: CASSLRTSGSVGETQYF
CDR3nt: TGTGCCAGCAGTCTGCGGACTAGCGGGAGCGTAGGGGAGACCCAGTACTTC
abundance: .
d_gene: TRBD2
v_gene: TRBV2
j_gene: TRBJ2-5

CDR3aa: CASDQGGESYEQYF
CDR3nt: TGTGCCAGCGATCAGGGCGGGGAATCCTACGAGCAGTACTTC
abundance: .
d_gene: .
v_gene: TRBV6-1
j_gene: TRBJ2-7

CDR3aa: CASSPRLGPSLYGQYF
CDR3nt: TGTGCCAGCAGCCCACGACTTGGGCCCTCACTTTACGGGCAGTACTTC
abundance: .
d_gene: .
v_gene: TRBV28
j_gene: TRBJ2-7

CDR3aa: CASSAQDSGNTIYF
CDR3nt: TGTGCCAGCAGCGCACAGGACTCTGGAAACACCATATATTTT
abundance: .
d_gene: .
v_gene: TRBV6-5
j_gene: TRBJ1-3

CDR3aa: CASSLGLSGGRASDEQFF
CDR3nt: TGCGCCAGCAGCTTGGGTCTAAGTGGCGGGAGGGCCTCCGATGAGCAGTTCTTC
abundance: .
d_gene: TRBD2
v_gene: TRBV5-1
j_gene: TRBJ2-1

CDR3aa: CASSLSQGAQIDTQYF
CDR3nt: TGTGCCAGCAGTTTATCTCAGGGGGCGCAAATAGATACGCAGTATTTT
abundance: .
d_gene: TRBD1
v_gene: TRBV27
j_gene: TRBJ2-3

CDR3aa: CASSLGLAVYEQYF
CDR3nt: TGTGCCAGCAGCCTGGGACTAGCGGTCTACGAGCAGTACTTC
abundance: .
d_gene: TRBD2
v_gene: TRBV5-6
j_gene: TRBJ2-7

CDR3aa: CASSQGSGRVHEQYF
CDR3nt: TGTGCCAGCAGCCAAGGTAGCGGGAGGGTACACGAGCAGTACTTC
abundance: few
d_gene: TRBD2
v_gene: TRBV7-9
j_gene: TRBJ2-7

CDR3aa: CASSLVLGGETQYF
CDR3nt: TGTGCCAGCAGTTTAGTCCTAGGGGGTGAGACCCAGTACTTC
abundance: .
d_gene: .
v_gene: TRBV27
j_gene: TRBJ2-5

CDR3aa: CASSQGPRNTEAFF
CDR3nt: TGCGCCAGCAGCCAAGGTCCACGTAACACTGAAGCTTTCTTT
abundance: few
d_gene: .
v_gene: TRBV4-3
j_gene: TRBJ1-1

CDR3aa: CASTPHRTGCKTQYF
CDR3nt: TGTGCCAGCACCCCTCATCGGACAGGGTGCAAGACCCAGTACTTC
abundance: .
d_gene: TRBD1
v_gene: TRBV6-5
j_gene: TRBJ2-5

CDR3aa: CASSLAGGRYYGYTF
CDR3nt: TGTGCCAGCAGCTTGGCAGGGGGCCGCTACTATGGCTACACCTTC
abundance: .
d_gene: TRBD1
v_gene: TRBV5-5
j_gene: TRBJ1-2

CDR3aa: CASSFPRGTSNTEAFF
CDR3nt: TGTGCCAGCAGTTTTCCCCGGGGTACCTCGAACACTGAAGCTTTCTTT
abundance: few
d_gene: .
v_gene: TRBV28
j_gene: TRBJ1-1